A single sample is the source of the 28 T cell receptor beta chains below, sequenced in a study of technical replicates of blood from a handful of donors. Repertoires were generated with immunoSEQ multiplex PCR, while TCRdb's copy carries only in-frame clones and drops some. The data show about 68,000 clones, 95% to 97% seen once. Specimen: T cells isolated from PBMCs. Receptors originate from a human donor in good health.

The rearrangement uses TRBV12-5 and TRBJ2-7, with 11 bases matching TRBD2. Germline loops: CDR1 LGHNT, CDR2 FRNRAP. The ends lost 7 bases at V and 3 bases at J; junction bases unmatched: 5. The CDR3 covers 14 residues. CDR3 DNA: TGTGCTAGTGCCGCGCTAGCGGGAGGCTACGAGCAGTACTTC. Its protein is CASAALAGGYEQYF.

In its sample, this clone was seen once. This sequence joins TRBV9 and TRBJ1-1; 7 nucleotides agree with TRBD1. The V segment lost 1 base and the J segment 8 bases; nucleotides outside the gene matches: 5. The CDR3 runs to 13 residues. The germline gives CDR1 SGDLS, CDR2 YYNGEE. Written as DNA, the CDR3 is TGTGCCAGCAGCGTACAGGACAGGTCGGAAGCTTTCTTT. Translation gives CASSVQDRSEAFF.

The V call is TRBV5-6, the J call TRBJ2-7; TRBD1 is a possible D gene (5 bases). The CDR3 has 14 residues. CDR1 is SGHDT, CDR2 YYEEEE, per germline. The ends were cut back, 1 base at V and 2 bases at J, with 10 bases in the middle. The CDR3 sequence: CASSLPDSPYEQYF. DNA of the CDR3: TGTGCCAGCAGCTTGCCTGACAGTCCCTACGAGCAGTACTTC.

CDR3 nucleotide sequence: TGTGCCACCAGCCTAGTGATGACTCTGGACTATGGCTACACCTTC. Translating it yields CATSLVMTLDYGYTF. The chain is built from TRBV15 and TRBJ1-2, with D unresolved. The V and J ends lost 5 bases and 3 bases respectively, with 16 bases between them. Germline lookup yields CDR1 LNHNV and CDR2 YYDKDF (reference sequence). This CDR3 has 15 amino acids. Filled out from reference TRBV15 and TRBJ1-2, the complete variable domain reads DAMVIQNPRYQVTQFGKPVTLSCSQTLNHNVMYWYQQKSSQAPKLLFHYYDKDFNNEADTPDNFQSRRPNTSFCFLDIRSPGLGDTAMYLCATSLVMTLDYGYTFGSGTRLTVV.

A word on this clone: One junction end disagrees with the germline gene, perhaps due to a read error. The rearrangement links TRBV29-1 to TRBJ1-4; the match to TRBD1 covers 8 bases. The germline V gene encodes CDR1 SQVTM and CDR2 ANQGSEA. The CDR3 totals 11 residues. The CDR3 protein is CSVDSGQALLF. CDR3 nucleotide sequence: TGCAGCGTTGATTCGGGACAGGCCCTTCTTTTT.

This rearrangement joins TRBV14 to TRBJ1-3; D is undetermined. V lost 4 bases and J 3 bases, leaving 13 bases between the germline ends. Germline V CDR1 and CDR2: SGHDN, FVKESK. The CDR3 extends over 15 amino acids. CDR3 bases: TGTGCCAGCAGCCCCTTGTGGACTGGTGGAAACACCATATATTTT. Its protein product is CASSPLWTGGNTIYF.

This sequence joins TRBV20-1 and TRBJ2-7; D gene ambiguous. The CDR3 covers 11 residues. The ends were cut back, 3 bases at V and 3 bases at J, with 6 bases in the middle. In germline, CDR1 is DFQATT, CDR2 SNEGSKA (reference sequence). CDR3 DNA sequence: TGCAGTGCTAGCGGGTACTACGAGCAGTACTTC. Its translation: CSASGYYEQYF.

V is TRBV7-2 and J is TRBJ1-1, with no clear D. V lost 2 bases, J lost 4 bases, and 20 bases lay in between. This CDR3 is 17 amino acids long. From germline, CDR1 is SGHTA and CDR2 FQGNSA. CDR3 loop: CASSLFAGPGDLTEAFF. The DNA of the CDR3 is TGTGCCAGCAGCTTATTCGCGGGCCCCGGGGATCTCACTGAAGCTTTCTTT. The variable domain in full, completed from reference TRBV7-2 and TRBJ1-1, reads GAGVSQSPSNKVTEKGKDVELRCDPISGHTALYWYRQSLGQGLEFLIYFQGNSAPDKSGLPSDRFSAERTGGSVSTLTIQRTQQEDSAVYLCASSLFAGPGDLTEAFFGQGTRLTVV.

The chain combines TRBV10-3 with TRBJ2-3, with TRBD1 matching 9 bases. Germline V gene lookup returns CDR1 ENHRY and CDR2 SYGVKD. Germline trimming cut 3 bases from V and 1 base from J; bases unmatched to any gene: 2. CDR3 length equals 15 residues. The CDR3 nucleotides are TGTGCCATCAGTGAAGGGGACAGGGGCACAGATACGCAGTATTTT. Amino acids: CAISEGDRGTDTQYF.

This sequence joins TRBV29-1 and TRBJ2-7, with TRBD1 matching over 7 bases. The CDR3 totals 13 residues. CDR1 SQVTM and CDR2 ANQGSEA come from the germline V gene. After removal of 5 bases from V and 2 bases from J, the junction contained 6 bases not matched to a gene. The CDR3: CSVQTGNPYEQYF. DNA for the CDR3: TGCAGCGTTCAGACAGGGAACCCCTACGAGCAGTACTTC.

The J gene is TRBJ1-3, the V gene TRBV25-1, with unresolved D. There are 15 residues in the CDR3. The germline V gene encodes CDR1 MGHDK and CDR2 SYGVNS. V was shortened by 2 bases and J by 4 bases, with 12 bases between the two germline ends. The CDR3 here is CASSEILTGGNTIYF. In DNA form, the CDR3 reads TGTGCCAGCAGTGAAATACTCACGGGGGGAAACACCATATATTTT.

The gene calls are TRBV2 and TRBJ2-7, with 9 bases identical to TRBD1. Trimming took 6 bases from V and 5 from J; bases not matched to a gene: 2. This CDR3 has 12 residues. CDR1 and CDR2 (germline): SNHLY, FYNNEI. CDR3 DNA sequence: TGTGCCAGCAGGGGGGACAGGGACGAGCAGTACTTC. Translation: CASRGDRDEQYF.

J is TRBJ1-5 and V is TRBV30; D unclear. Per germline, CDR1 GTSNPN and CDR2 SVGIG (reference sequence). CDR3 length: 12 residues. Trimming pared 2 bases from V and 4 bases from J, leaving 6 bases between. This CDR3 is CAWSTPNQPQHF. The CDR3 DNA reads as TGTGCCTGGAGTACTCCGAATCAGCCCCAGCATTTT.

The V and J genes are TRBV7-3 and TRBJ2-7; tentatively, D is TRBD1 (5 bases). Trimming took 5 bases from V and 6 from J, leaving 14 bases between them. Germline-derived CDR1 and CDR2 are SGHTA and FQGTGA. The CDR3 sequence is 13 residues long. In DNA, the CDR3 is TGTGCCAGCAGCCCCCGCTATAGGGGCGAGCAGTACTTC. Its protein product is CASSPRYRGEQYF.

The chain couples TRBV4-1 to TRBJ1-5; 12 bases match TRBD1. The CDR3 consists of 16 residues. V trimming: 3 bases; J trimming: 6 bases; junction bases outside the gene matches: 6. Germline CDR1 is MGHRA and CDR2 is YSYEKL. The CDR3 DNA sequence: TGCGCCAGCAGCCAGGACCCGGGACAGGGGGCTCAGCCCCAGCATTTT. Translated, it gives CASSQDPGQGAQPQHF.

V gene TRBV15 combines with J gene TRBJ2-2, with a tentative D call TRBD2 (6 bases). V lost 0 bases, J lost 5 bases, and 10 bases lay in between. Germline values: CDR1 LNHNV, CDR2 YYDKDF (reference sequence). The CDR3 runs 15 residues. CDR3 nucleotides: TGTGCCACCAGCAGAGAGGAGGGTATAACCGGGGAGCTGTTTTTT. It yields the protein CATSREEGITGELFF.

The chain is built from TRBV28 and TRBJ1-2; 7 nucleotides line up with TRBD1. Germline-derived CDR1 and CDR2 are MDHEN and SYDVKM. Germline trimming cut 6 bases from V and 8 bases from J; bases unmatched to any gene: 9. This CDR3 spans 13 amino acids. CDR3 coding DNA: TGTGCCAGCAGCCCCGGACAGGTAGAGGGCTACACCTTC. Protein product: CASSPGQVEGYTF.

The chain couples TRBV7-9 to TRBJ2-3, with TRBD1 as a possible D gene (6 bases). The germline V gene has CDR1 SEHNR and CDR2 FQNEAQ (reference sequence). The CDR3 sequence is 16 residues long. The germline V and J ends were trimmed by 3 bases and 3 bases, with 16 bases remaining between them. CDR3 nucleotide sequence: TGTGCCAGCAGCTTTCCAACAGGGTTAAAGACAGATACGCAGTATTTT. It is translated as CASSFPTGLKTDTQYF.

Concerning this clone: Mismatch with germline at one junction end may stem from a read error. The chain joins TRBV10-3 to TRBJ1-1; D remains unclear. CDR3 length equals 11 residues. From germline, CDR1 is ENHRY and CDR2 SYGVKD. CDR3 nucleotides: TGTGCCATCAGTGATAGTTCTGTGCTGGAGTTT. This codes for CAISDSSVLEF.

This rearrangement joins TRBV19 to TRBJ1-5; D not certain. Per germline, CDR1 LNHDA and CDR2 SQIVND (reference sequence). Trimming cost V 7 bases and J 4 bases, with 14 bases left between them. The CDR3 runs to 14 residues. The CDR3 reads CASNKRHQNQPQHF. CDR3 coding DNA: TGTGCCAGTAACAAGAGACACCAGAATCAGCCCCAGCATTTT.

This chain joins TRBV7-9 and TRBJ2-7; D gene ambiguous. The CDR3 is 11 amino acids. CDR1 is SEHNR and CDR2 is FQNEAQ in the germline V gene (reference sequence). With 5 bases removed from V and 4 bases from J, the gap between germline ends came to 6 bases. This CDR3 is CASSRTYEQYF. The CDR3 DNA is TGTGCCAGCAGCCGTACTTACGAGCAGTACTTC.

This clone was observed a single time. The CDR3 DNA follows: TGTGCCAGCAGTTTAGCGGGGACTAGCATAGATGAGCAGTTCTTC. This gives the protein CASSLAGTSIDEQFF. This rearrangement joins TRBV27 to TRBJ2-1; 9 nucleotides match TRBD2. V shed 2 bases and J 8 bases; nucleotides not matched to a gene: 7. The CDR3 sequence is 15 residues long. Germline CDR1 reads MNHEY; CDR2 reads SMNVEV (reference sequence).

This clone came up once. J is TRBJ2-1 and V is TRBV27; 14 bases are a match to TRBD2. The junction had 12 bases not matched to a gene; V was cut back by 5 bases and J by 6 bases. The germline gives CDR1 MNHEY, CDR2 SMNVEV (reference sequence). This CDR3 is 18 amino acids long. The CDR3 DNA sequence: TGTGCCAGCAGTCGCCCCGGACTAGCGGGGGGAAGGGGCAATGAGCAGTTCTTC. Protein: CASSRPGLAGGRGNEQFF.

The V call is TRBV9, the J call TRBJ2-7; perhaps TRBD2 as D (6 bases). Trimming took 1 base from V and 4 from J, leaving 12 bases between them. The CDR3 sequence is 14 residues long. Germline loops: CDR1 SGDLS, CDR2 YYNGEE. CDR3 amino acids: CASSVSGSGYEQYF. CDR3 nucleotides: TGTGCCAGCAGCGTAAGTGGTAGCGGATACGAGCAGTACTTC.

The chain combines TRBV7-2 with TRBJ1-2, with 8 positions matching TRBD1. V shed 0 bases and J 8 bases; nucleotides not matched to a gene: 8. CDR3 length: 15 residues. CDR1 and CDR2 (germline): SGHTA, FQGNSA. The CDR3 loop reads CASSLAAQGARGYTF. The CDR3 region has the DNA TGTGCCAGCAGCTTAGCGGCCCAGGGGGCGCGGGGCTACACCTTC.

The chain employs TRBV4-2 and TRBJ2-5; 9 bases are shared with TRBD2. The CDR3 covers 16 residues. CDR1 and CDR2 (germline): LGHNA, YNFKEQ. V was pared by 1 base and J by 3 bases, with 6 bases of the junction left unmatched. This CDR3 reads CASSQGWTSVKETQYF. The CDR3 DNA reads TGTGCCAGCAGCCAAGGATGGACTAGCGTTAAAGAGACCCAGTACTTC.

The V and J genes are TRBV5-8 and TRBJ1-3; D is possibly TRBD1 (6 bases). CDR1 and CDR2 (germline): SGHTS, YDEGEE. The ends were cut back, 5 bases at V and 0 bases at J, with 12 bases in the middle. CDR3 size: 15 residues. The CDR3 is CASSIGQSSGNTIYF. CDR3 bases: TGTGCCAGCAGTATAGGACAGTCCTCTGGAAACACCATATATTTT.

The chain recombines TRBV5-6 with TRBJ2-5; 7 bases match TRBD2. V shed 4 bases and J 6 bases; nucleotides not matched to a gene: 12. CDR1 is SGHDT, CDR2 YYEEEE, per germline. This CDR3 contains 15 residues. CDR3 protein: CASSRRAGPGQTQYF. The CDR3 nucleotides are TGTGCCAGCAGCCGCAGAGCGGGACCCGGGCAGACCCAGTACTTC.